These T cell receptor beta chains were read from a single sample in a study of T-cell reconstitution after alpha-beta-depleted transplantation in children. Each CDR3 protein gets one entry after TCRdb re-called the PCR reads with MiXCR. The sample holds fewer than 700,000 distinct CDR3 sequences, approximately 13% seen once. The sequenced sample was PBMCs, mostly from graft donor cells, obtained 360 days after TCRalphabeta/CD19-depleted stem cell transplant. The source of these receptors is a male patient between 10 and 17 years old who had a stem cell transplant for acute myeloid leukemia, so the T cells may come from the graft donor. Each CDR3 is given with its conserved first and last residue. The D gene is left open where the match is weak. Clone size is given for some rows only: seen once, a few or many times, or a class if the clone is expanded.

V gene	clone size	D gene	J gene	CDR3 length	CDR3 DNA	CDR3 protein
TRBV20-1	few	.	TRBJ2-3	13	TGCAGTGCACCTAGGGGGATTACAGATACGCAGTATTTT	CSAPRGITDTQYF
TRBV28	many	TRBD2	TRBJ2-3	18	TGTGCCAGCAGTTTCGGGACTAGCGGGAGCAGGTTTTGGGATACGCAGTATTTT	CASSFGTSGSRFWDTQYF
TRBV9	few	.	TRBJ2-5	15	TGTGCCAGCAGCGTAAGGTTGGGGGCCCGGGAGACCCAGTACTTC	CASSVRLGARETQYF
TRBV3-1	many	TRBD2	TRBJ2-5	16	TGTGCCAGCAGCCAAGGGCTAGCGGGAGGGGAAGAGACCCAGTACTTC	CASSQGLAGGEETQYF
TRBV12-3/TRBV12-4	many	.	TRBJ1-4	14	TGTGCCAGCGGGCCACGACCAACTAATGAAAAACTGTTTTTT	CASGPRPTNEKLFF
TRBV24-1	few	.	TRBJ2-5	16	TGTGCCACCAGTGATTTATCAGGGGGGAGTAAAGAGACCCAGTACTTC	CATSDLSGGSKETQYF
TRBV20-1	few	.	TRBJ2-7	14	TGCAGTGCTAGAGAGAGGGGAGTCATCAACGAGCAGTACTTC	CSARERGVINEQYF
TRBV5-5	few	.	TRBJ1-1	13	TGTGCCAGTGGGCGCGTTCTCCTAACTGAAGCTTTCTTT	CASGRVLLTEAFF
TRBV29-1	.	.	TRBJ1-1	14	TGCAGCGTCGCCCAGGGGACGCCGGTCACCGAAGCTTTCTTT	CSVAQGTPVTEAFF
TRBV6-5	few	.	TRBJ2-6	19	TGTGCCAGCAGTTACTCGATGTATCCCGGATCTCTTATCGGTAACGTCCTGACTTTC	CASSYSMYPGSLIGNVLTF
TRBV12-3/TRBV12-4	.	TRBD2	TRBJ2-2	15	TGTGCCAGCAGAAATACTAGCGGGAGTACCGGGGAGCTGTTTTTT	CASRNTSGSTGELFF
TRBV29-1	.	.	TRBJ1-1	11	TGCAGCGGGGTTCGGGACACTGAAGCTTTCTTT	CSGVRDTEAFF
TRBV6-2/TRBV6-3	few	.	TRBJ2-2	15	TGTGCCAGCAGTTACTCTGGGCCGCAAACCGGGGAGCTGTTTTTT	CASSYSGPQTGELFF
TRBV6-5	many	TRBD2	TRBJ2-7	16	TGTGCCAGCAGTTACTTTCTAGCGGGAGGGAACCACGAGCAGTACTTC	CASSYFLAGGNHEQYF
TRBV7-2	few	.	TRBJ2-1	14	TGTGCCAGCAGCCGTCCCCCGGGAGTCAATGAGCAGTTCTTC	CASSRPPGVNEQFF
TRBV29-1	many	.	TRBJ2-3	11	TGCAGCGTCTGTAGGGGGGATACGCAGTATTTT	CSVCRGDTQYF
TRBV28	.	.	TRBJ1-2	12	TGTGCCAGCAGTTTTGAAACCTATGGCTACACCTTC	CASSFETYGYTF
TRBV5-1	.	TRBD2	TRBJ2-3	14	TGCGCCAGCAATCCCCGGACTAGACCAGATACGCAGTATTTT	CASNPRTRPDTQYF
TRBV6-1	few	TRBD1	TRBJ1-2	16	TGTGCCAGCAGTAGACACCCCACAGGGGCTAACTATGGCTACACCTTC	CASSRHPTGANYGYTF
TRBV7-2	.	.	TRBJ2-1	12	TGTGCCAGCAGCTTAACTCCGACTGCGGGGTTCTTC	CASSLTPTAGFF